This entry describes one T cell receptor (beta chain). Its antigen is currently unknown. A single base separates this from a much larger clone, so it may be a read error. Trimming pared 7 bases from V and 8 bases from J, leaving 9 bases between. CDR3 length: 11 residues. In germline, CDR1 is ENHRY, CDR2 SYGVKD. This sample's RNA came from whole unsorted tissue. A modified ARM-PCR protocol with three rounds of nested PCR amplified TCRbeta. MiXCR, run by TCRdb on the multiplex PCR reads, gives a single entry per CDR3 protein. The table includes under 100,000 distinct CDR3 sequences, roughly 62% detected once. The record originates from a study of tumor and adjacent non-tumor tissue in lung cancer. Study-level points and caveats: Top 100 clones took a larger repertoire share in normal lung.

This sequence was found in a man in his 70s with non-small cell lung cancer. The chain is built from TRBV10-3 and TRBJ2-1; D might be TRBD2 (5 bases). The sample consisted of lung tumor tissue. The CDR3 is CAITVRDEQFF. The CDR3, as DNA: TGTGCCATCACTGTGAGGGATGAGCAGTTCTTC.